The clone carrying this TCR beta chain was counted a few times. The data originate from a study of somatic mutations in cytotoxic T cells in rheumatoid arthritis. Across the whole study: Collection of follow-up samples took place during immunosuppressive therapy such as methotrexate, hydroxychloroquine and sulfasalazine. The authors flow-sorted some V beta antibody-stained T-cell populations at nearly 100% purity, including V beta1+ cells that they sequenced for TCRB.

The authors' processing: Patient CD8+ clones larger than 1% rarely matched published virus-specific TCRB sequences. Clones were sequenced by immunoSEQ multiplex PCR, and TCRdb holds only the in-frame ones, with some missing. The V and J calls and clone size come from that table; D and trimming were worked out from the DNA. The sample holds thousands of clones, approximately 80% seen once. V lost 7 bases and J 1 base, leaving 14 bases between the germline ends. CDR3 length equals 14 residues. Germline V gene sequence: CDR1 SNHLY, CDR2 FYNNEI. The clonotype originates from a man in his forties with rheumatoid arthritis. Sequenced material: CD8+ T cells sorted from blood, taken at a follow-up visit. This chain connects TRBV2 to TRBJ2-7; D is undetermined. Here the CDR3 reads CASMRSQASYEQYF. The CDR3 coding sequence is TGTGCCAGCATGCGAAGCCAGGCTTCCTACGAGCAGTACTTC.